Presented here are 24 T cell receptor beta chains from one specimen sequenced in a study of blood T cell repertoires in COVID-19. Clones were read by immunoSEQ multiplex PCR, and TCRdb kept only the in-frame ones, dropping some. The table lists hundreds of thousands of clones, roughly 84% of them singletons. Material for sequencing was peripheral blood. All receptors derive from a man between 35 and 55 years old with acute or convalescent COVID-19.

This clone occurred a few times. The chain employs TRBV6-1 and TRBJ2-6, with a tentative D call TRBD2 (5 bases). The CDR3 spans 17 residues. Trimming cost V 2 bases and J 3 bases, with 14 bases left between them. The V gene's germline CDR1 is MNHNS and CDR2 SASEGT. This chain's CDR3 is CASSESGLSFGANVLTF. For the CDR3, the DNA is TGTGCCAGCAGTGAATCGGGGTTGAGCTTTGGGGCCAACGTCCTGACTTTC.

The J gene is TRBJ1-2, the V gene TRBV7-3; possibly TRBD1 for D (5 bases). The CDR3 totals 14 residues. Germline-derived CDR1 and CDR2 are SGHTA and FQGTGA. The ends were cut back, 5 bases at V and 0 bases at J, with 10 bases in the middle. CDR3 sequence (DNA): TGTGCCAGCAGCCCGGACACTACTAACTATGGCTACACCTTC. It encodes CASSPDTTNYGYTF.

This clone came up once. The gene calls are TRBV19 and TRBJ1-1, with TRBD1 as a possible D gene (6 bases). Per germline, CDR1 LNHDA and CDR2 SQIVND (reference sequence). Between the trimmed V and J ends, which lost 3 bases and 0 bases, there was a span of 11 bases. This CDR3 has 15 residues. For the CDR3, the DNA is TGTGCCAGTAGTATGTACAGGGAAATGAACACTGAAGCTTTCTTT. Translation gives CASSMYREMNTEAFF.

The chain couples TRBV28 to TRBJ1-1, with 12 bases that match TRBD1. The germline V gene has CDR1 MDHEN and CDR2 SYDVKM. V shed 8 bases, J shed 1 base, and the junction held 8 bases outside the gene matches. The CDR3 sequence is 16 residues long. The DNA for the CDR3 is TGTGCCAGCCTGACCGGGACAGGGGGCCGGAACACTGAAGCTTTCTTT. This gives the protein CASLTGTGGRNTEAFF.

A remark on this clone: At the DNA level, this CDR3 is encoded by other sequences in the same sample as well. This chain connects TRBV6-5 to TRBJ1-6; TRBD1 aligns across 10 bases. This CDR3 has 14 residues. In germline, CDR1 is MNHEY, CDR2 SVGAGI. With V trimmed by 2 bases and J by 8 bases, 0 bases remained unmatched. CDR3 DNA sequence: TGTGCCAGCAGTTACGGGACAGGGGATTCACCCCTCCACTTT. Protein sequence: CASSYGTGDSPLHF.

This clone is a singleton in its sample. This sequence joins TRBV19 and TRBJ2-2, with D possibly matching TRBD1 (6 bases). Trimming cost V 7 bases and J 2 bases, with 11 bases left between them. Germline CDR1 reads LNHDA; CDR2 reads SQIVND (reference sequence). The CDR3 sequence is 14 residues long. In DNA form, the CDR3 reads TGTGCCAGTACCTGGACAGAAAACACCGGGGAGCTGTTTTTT. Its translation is CASTWTENTGELFF.

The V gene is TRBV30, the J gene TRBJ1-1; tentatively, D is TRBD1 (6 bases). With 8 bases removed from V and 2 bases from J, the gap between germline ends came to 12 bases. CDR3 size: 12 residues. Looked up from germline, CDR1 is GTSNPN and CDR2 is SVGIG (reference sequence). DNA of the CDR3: TGTGCCGTGGACAGACCAAACACTGAAGCTTTCTTT. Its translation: CAVDRPNTEAFF.

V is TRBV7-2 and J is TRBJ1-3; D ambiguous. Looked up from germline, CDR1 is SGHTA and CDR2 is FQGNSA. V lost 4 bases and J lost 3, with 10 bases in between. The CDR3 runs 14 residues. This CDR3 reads CASSSTANGNTIYF. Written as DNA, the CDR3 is TGTGCCAGCAGCTCCACTGCTAATGGAAACACCATATATTTT.

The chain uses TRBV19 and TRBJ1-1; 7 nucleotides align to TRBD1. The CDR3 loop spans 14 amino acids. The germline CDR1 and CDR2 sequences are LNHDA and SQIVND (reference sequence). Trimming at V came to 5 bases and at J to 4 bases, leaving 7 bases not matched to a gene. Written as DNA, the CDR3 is TGTGCCAGTAGTGGCCGGGACAGATCCACTGAAGCTTTCTTT. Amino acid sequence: CASSGRDRSTEAFF.

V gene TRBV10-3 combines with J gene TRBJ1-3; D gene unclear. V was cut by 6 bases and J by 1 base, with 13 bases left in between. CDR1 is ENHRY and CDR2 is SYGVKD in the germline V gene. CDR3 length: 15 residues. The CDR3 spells CAIRPDTSSGNTIYF. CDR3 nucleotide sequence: TGTGCCATCAGACCCGACACATCGTCTGGAAACACCATATATTTT.

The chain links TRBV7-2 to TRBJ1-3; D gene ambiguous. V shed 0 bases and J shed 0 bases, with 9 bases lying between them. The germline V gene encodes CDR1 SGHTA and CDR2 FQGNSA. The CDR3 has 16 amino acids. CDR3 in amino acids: CASSLAGSYSGNTIYF. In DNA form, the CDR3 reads TGTGCCAGCAGCTTAGCGGGCAGCTACTCTGGAAACACCATATATTTT.

CDR3 sequence: CASSQPRGQVQYF. The CDR3 DNA follows: TGCGCCAGCAGCCAACCCAGGGGGCAAGTTCAGTACTTC. The chain joins TRBV4-1 to TRBJ2-4; 8 bases align to TRBD1. Germline values: CDR1 MGHRA, CDR2 YSYEKL. There are 13 residues in the CDR3. V dropped 2 bases and J dropped 11; count of bases not matched to a gene: 5.

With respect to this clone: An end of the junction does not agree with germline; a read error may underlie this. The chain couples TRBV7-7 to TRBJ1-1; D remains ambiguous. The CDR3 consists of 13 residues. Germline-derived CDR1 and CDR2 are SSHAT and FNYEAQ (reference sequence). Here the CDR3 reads CASSVDRDTEAFF. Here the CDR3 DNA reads TGTGCTAGCAGCGTCGATAGAGACACTGAAGCTTTCTTT.

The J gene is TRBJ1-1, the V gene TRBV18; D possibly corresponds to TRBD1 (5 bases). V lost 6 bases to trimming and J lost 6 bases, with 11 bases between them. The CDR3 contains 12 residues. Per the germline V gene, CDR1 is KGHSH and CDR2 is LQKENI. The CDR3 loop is CASSSGGAEAFF. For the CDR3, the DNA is TGTGCCAGCTCGTCCGGAGGGGCTGAAGCTTTCTTT.

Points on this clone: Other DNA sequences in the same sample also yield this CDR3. The CDR3 sequence: CASSGTGGDTEAFF. The CDR3 DNA follows: TGTGCCAGCTCAGGGACAGGGGGCGACACTGAAGCTTTCTTT. The chain employs TRBV18 and TRBJ1-1, with 12 bases fitting TRBD1. The germline CDR1 and CDR2 sequences are KGHSH and LQKENI. Germline trimming cut 5 bases from V and 3 bases from J; bases unmatched to any gene: 1. CDR3 size: 14 residues. The full variable domain, rest sourced from reference TRBV18 and TRBJ1-1, is NAGVMQNPRHLVRRRGQEARLRCSPMKGHSHVYWYRQLPEEGLKFMVYLQKENIIDESGMPKERFSAEFPKEGPSILRIQQVVRGDSAAYFCASSGTGGDTEAFFGQGTRLTVV.

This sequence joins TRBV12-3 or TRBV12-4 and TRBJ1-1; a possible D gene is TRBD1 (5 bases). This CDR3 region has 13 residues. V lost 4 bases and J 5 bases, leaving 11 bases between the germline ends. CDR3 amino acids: CASSSLQGTEAFF. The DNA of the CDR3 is TGTGCCAGCAGTTCGCTCCAGGGAACTGAAGCTTTCTTT.

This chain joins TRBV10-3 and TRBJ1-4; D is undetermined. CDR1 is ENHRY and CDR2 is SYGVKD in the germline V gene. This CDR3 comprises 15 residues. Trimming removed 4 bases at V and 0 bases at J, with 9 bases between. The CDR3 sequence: CAISVQLATNEKLFF. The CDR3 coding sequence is TGTGCCATCAGTGTACAGCTTGCAACTAATGAAAAACTGTTTTTT.

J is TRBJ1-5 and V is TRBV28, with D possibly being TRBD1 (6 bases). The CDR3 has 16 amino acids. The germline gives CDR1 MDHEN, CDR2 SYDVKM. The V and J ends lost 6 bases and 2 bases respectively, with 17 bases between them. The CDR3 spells CASRSLAGAGNQPQHF. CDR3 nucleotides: TGTGCCAGCAGATCTCTCGCAGGGGCTGGCAATCAGCCCCAGCATTTT.

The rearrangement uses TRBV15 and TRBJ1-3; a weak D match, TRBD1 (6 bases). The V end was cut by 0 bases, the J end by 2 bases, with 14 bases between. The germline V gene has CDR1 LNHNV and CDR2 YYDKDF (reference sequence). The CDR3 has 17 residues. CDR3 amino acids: CATSRDLPGDAGNTIYF. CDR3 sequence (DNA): TGTGCCACCAGCAGAGATCTCCCAGGGGACGCTGGAAACACCATATATTTT.

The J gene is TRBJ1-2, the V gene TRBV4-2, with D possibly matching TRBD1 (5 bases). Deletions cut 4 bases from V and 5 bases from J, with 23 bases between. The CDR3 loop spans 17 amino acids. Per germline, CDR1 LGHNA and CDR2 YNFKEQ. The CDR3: CASSPGLGEGIEYGYTF. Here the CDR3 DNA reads TGTGCCAGCAGCCCGGGACTCGGGGAGGGGATAGAATATGGCTACACCTTC.

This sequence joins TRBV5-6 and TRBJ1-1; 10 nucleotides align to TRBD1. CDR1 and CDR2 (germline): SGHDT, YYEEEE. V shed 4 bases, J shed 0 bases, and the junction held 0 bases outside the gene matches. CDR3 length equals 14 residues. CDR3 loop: CASSGTGVNTEAFF. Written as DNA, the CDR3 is TGTGCCAGCAGCGGGACAGGGGTGAACACTGAAGCTTTCTTT.

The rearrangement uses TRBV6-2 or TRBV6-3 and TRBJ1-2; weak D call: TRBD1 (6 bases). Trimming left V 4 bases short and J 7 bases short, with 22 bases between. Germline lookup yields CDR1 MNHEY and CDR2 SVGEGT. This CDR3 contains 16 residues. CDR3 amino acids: CASSSRTGGGASGYTF. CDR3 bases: TGTGCCAGCAGTTCGAGGACGGGGGGCGGTGCGAGTGGCTACACCTTC.

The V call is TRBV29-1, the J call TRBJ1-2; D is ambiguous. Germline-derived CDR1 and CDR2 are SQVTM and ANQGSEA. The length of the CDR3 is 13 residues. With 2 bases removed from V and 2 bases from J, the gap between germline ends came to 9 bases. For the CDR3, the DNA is TGCAGCGTTGAATTCAGTCCGAACTATGGCTACACCTTC. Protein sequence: CSVEFSPNYGYTF.

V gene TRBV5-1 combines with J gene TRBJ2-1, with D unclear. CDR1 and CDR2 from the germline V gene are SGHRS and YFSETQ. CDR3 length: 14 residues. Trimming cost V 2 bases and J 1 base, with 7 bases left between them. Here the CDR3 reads CASSLAPSYNEQFF. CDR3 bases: TGCGCCAGCAGCTTAGCTCCATCCTACAATGAGCAGTTCTTC.